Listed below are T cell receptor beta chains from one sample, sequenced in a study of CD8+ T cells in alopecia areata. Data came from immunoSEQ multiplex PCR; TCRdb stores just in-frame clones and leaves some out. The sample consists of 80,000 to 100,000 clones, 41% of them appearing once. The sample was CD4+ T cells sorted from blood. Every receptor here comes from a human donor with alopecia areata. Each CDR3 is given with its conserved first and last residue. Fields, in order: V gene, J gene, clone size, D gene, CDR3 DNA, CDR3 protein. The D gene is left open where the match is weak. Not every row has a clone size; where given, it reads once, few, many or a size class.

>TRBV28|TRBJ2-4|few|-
TGTGCCAGCAGTTTACGAGGAGAGGGGGCCAAAAACATTCAGTACTTC
CASSLRGEGAKNIQYF
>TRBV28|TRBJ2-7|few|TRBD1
TGTGCCAGCAGTTTATCGCCAGGTTACCACAGGGGTGAGCAGTACTTC
CASSLSPGYHRGEQYF
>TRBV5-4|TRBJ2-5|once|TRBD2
TGTGCCAGCAGCTTGGACCTAGCGGGGGTATCACAGTACTTC
CASSLDLAGVSQYF
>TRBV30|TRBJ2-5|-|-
TGTGCCTGGTCCCCTATGCAAGAGACCCAGTACTTC
CAWSPMQETQYF
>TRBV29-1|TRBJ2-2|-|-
TGCAGCGTTGGGCTTTCGGGGCCCGGGGAGCTGTTTTTT
CSVGLSGPGELFF
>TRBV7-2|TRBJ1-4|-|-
TGTGCCAGCAGCCCCGTCGCCACAGTTGGTAATGAAAAACTGTTTTTT
CASSPVATVGNEKLFF
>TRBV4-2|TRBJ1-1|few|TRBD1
TGTGCCAGCAGCCTCCGGGACAGGGGGAACACTGAAGCTTTCTTT
CASSLRDRGNTEAFF
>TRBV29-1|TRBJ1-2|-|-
TGCAGCATTGGTAGGGGGGGCGATGGCTACACCTTC
CSIGRGGDGYTF
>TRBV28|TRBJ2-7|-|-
TGTGCCAGCAGTAACCGGGACTACGAGCAGTACTTC
CASSNRDYEQYF
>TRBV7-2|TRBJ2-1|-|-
TGTGCCAGCAGCTCCCACGGGACCTCCGACAATGAGCAGTTCTTC
CASSSHGTSDNEQFF
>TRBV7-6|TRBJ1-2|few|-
TGTGCCAGCAGCTTACCGGGGTATGGCTACACCTTC
CASSLPGYGYTF
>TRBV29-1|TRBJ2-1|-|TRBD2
TGCAGCGTTGTCGGGACTAGCGGGAGTTTAGGGCAGTTCTTC
CSVVGTSGSLGQFF
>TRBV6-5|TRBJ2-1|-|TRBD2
TGTGCCAGCAGTTTACTAGCGGGCCCATACAATGAGCAGTTCTTC
CASSLLAGPYNEQFF
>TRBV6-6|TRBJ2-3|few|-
TGTGCCAGCAGTGTAGCGGAGCCTAGCACAGATACGCAGTATTTT
CASSVAEPSTDTQYF
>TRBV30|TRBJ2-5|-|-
TGTGCCTGGAGCCCGGGCCCATTTGGGAAAGAGACCCAGTACTTC
CAWSPGPFGKETQYF
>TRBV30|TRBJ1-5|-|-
TGTGCCTGGAGTCGCATCGGCCCCAATCAGCCCCAGCATTTT
CAWSRIGPNQPQHF
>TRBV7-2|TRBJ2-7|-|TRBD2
TGTGCCAGCGGTTTTAGCGGGTCTCACGAGCAGTACTTC
CASGFSGSHEQYF
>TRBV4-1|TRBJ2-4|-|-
TGCGCCAGCAGCCGAGGTTCCATAGGACGGGAAGAATTAGCCAAAAACATTCAGTACTTC
CASSRGSIGREELAKNIQYF
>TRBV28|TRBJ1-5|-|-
TGTGCCAGCTCGGGGAATCAGCCCCAGCATTTT
CASSGNQPQHF
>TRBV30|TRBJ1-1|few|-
TGTGCCTGGAGTGTACGTGTTTATGGGGTAACGATCCCTGAAGCTTTCTTT
CAWSVRVYGVTIPEAFF
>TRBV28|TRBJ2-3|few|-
TGTGCCAGCAGTCTTAGTCATACGCAGTATTTT
CASSLSHTQYF
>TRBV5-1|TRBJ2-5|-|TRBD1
TGCGCCAGCAGCTTGGAGGGACAGCCTCAAGAGACCCAGTACTTC
CASSLEGQPQETQYF
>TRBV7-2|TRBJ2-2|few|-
TGTGCCAGCAGCTTAGATGGACGGAACACCGGGGAGCTGTTTTTT
CASSLDGRNTGELFF
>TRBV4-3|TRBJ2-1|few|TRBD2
TGCGCCAGCAGCCCAAGGATAGCGGGGAACAATGAGCAGTTCTTC
CASSPRIAGNNEQFF
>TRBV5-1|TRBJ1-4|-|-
TGCGCCAGCAGCTGGGGAACGGACGGGTGGAGATTTTTT
CASSWGTDGWRFF
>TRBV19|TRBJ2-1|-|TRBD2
TGTGCCAGTGCCGGGACTAGCGCCTATAAACACAATGAGCAGTTCTTC
CASAGTSAYKHNEQFF
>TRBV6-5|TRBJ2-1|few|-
TGTGCCAGCACCTCAGGGGGGGGCTCCTACAATGAGCAGTTCTTC
CASTSGGGSYNEQFF
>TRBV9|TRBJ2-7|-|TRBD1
TGTGCCAGCAGCCAATCCGGGACAGGGGCCTACGAGCAGTACTTC
CASSQSGTGAYEQYF
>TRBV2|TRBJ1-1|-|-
TGTGCCAGCAAGGAGAACACTGAAGCTTTCTTT
CASKENTEAFF
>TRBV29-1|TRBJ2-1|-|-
TGCAGCGTCAAAAAGGTTTCCCCGGGGAATGAGCAGTTCTTC
CSVKKVSPGNEQFF
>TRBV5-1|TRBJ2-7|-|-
TGCGCCAGCAGGGAACCCAGCTCCTACGAGCAGTACTTC
CASREPSSYEQYF
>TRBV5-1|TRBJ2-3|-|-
TGCGCCAGCAGCCGCGGTCCCCCGATCGCAGATACGCAGTATTTT
CASSRGPPIADTQYF
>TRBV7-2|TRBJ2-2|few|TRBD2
TGTGCCAGCAGCTTGCCACTAGCGGGGGCCACGAACACCGGGGAGCTGTTTTTT
CASSLPLAGATNTGELFF